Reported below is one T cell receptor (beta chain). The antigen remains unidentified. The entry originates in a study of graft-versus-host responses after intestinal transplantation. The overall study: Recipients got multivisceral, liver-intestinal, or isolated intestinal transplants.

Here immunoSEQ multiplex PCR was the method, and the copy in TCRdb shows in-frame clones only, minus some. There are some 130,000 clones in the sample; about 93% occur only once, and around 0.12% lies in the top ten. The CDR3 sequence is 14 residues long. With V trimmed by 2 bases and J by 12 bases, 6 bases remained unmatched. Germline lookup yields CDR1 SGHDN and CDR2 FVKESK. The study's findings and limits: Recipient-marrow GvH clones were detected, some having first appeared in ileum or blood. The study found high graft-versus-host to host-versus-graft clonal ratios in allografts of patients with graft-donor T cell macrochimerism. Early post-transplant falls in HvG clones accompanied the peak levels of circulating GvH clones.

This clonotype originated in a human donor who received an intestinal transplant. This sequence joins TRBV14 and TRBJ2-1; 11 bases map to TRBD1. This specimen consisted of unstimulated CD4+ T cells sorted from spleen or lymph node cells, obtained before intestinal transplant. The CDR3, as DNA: TGTGCCAGCAGCCAAACAAGGACAGGGGGCGCGCAGTTCTTC. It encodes CASSQTRTGGAQFF. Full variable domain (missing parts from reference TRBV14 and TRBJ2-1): EAGVTQFPSHSVIEKGQTVTLRCDPISGHDNLYWYRRVMGKEIKFLLHFVKESKQDESGMPNNRFLAERTGGTYSTLKVQPAELEDSGVYFCASSQTRTGGAQFFGPGTRLTVL.